Listed here are 21 T cell receptor beta chains from one sample, sequenced in a study of T cell repertoires in cytomegalovirus infection. One entry per CDR3 protein, called by TCRdb with MiXCR from the reads. Altogether approximately 730,000 distinct CDR3 sequences are present, 25% to 30% being singletons, with the ten largest covering approximately 14%. Which antigens these TCRs recognize remains unknown. This material consisted of cultured CD8+ T cells from PBMCs, taken from culture after CMV antigen stimulation. Receptor source: a human donor in good health (CMV status not recorded). Some clones in this sample may be carry-over from other donors' samples.

The sample holds a few counts of this clonotype. The genes are TRBV29-1 and TRBJ2-3; the D call may be TRBD1 or TRBD2 (5 bases each). Trimming pared 6 bases from V and 3 bases from J, leaving 16 bases between. Germline assignment: CDR1 SQVTM and CDR2 ANQGSEA. There are 14 residues in the CDR3. In DNA form, the CDR3 reads TGCAGCGTGAGGGACCTCCGTTGGACAGATACGCAGTATTTT. This gives the protein CSVRDLRWTDTQYF.

The chain combines TRBV7-9 with TRBJ2-2; TRBD2 aligns across 14 bases. CDR3 length equals 18 residues. The junction had 9 bases not matched to a gene; V was cut back by 5 bases and J by 4 bases. CDR1 SEHNR and CDR2 FQNEAQ come from the germline V gene (reference sequence). The CDR3 region is CASSGGTSGGRATGELFF. The CDR3 region has the DNA TGTGCCAGCAGCGGAGGGACTAGCGGGGGAAGGGCCACCGGGGAGCTGTTTTTT.

Note on this clonotype: Germline is not matched at one junction end, which may reflect a read error. The rearrangement links TRBV5-4 to TRBJ2-7; D uncertain. This CDR3 spans 12 amino acids. Germline V gives CDR1 SGHNT, CDR2 YYREEE (reference sequence). CDR3 protein: CASSFGRAEGFF. Here the CDR3 DNA reads TGTGCCAGCAGTTTTGGCCGGGCTGAAGGTTTCTTC.

This clonotype has ten or more counts. The V gene is TRBV7-9, the J gene TRBJ1-2; maybe TRBD1 (5 bases). From germline, CDR1 is SEHNR and CDR2 FQNEAQ (reference sequence). The CDR3 is 12 residues long. Deletions cut 1 base from V and 10 bases from J, with 10 bases between. CDR3 loop: CASSLVHRSYTF. The CDR3 DNA sequence: TGTGCCAGCAGCTTAGTTCACAGGTCCTACACCTTC.

This clonotype has a count of ten or more. The chain has TRBV7-9 and TRBJ2-3, with 7 positions matching TRBD1. V was clipped by 5 bases and J by 4 bases; unmatched bases: 12. The CDR3 is made up of 16 amino acids. CDR1 and CDR2 (germline): SEHNR, FQNEAQ (reference sequence). Here the CDR3 DNA reads TGTGCCAGCAGCACACGGGACAGCATAGACCCAGATACGCAGTATTTT. Amino acids: CASSTRDSIDPDTQYF. Using reference TRBV7-9 and TRBJ2-3 for the parts outside the CDR3, the full variable domain is DTGVSQNPRHKITKRGQNVTFRCDPISEHNRLYWYRQTLGQGPEFLTYFQNEAQLEKSRLLSDRFSAERPKGSFSTLEIQRTEQGDSAMYLCASSTRDSIDPDTQYFGPGTRLTVL.

This clonotype was observed at least ten times. The genes are TRBV7-6 and TRBJ2-3, with 10 positions matching TRBD2. The V segment lost 2 bases and the J segment 5 bases; nucleotides outside the gene matches: 7. This CDR3 is 16 amino acids long. In germline, CDR1 is SGHVS, CDR2 FNYEAQ. The CDR3 protein is CASSLMASGGKDTQYF. CDR3 DNA: TGTGCCAGCAGCTTAATGGCTAGCGGGGGTAAAGATACGCAGTATTTT.

This clonotype has ten or more counts. The CDR3 region is CASSFQGINEKLFF. The CDR3 DNA sequence: TGTGCCAGCAGCTTCCAGGGGATTAATGAAAAACTGTTTTTT. J is TRBJ1-4 and V is TRBV7-2, with a tentative D call TRBD1 (6 bases). The CDR3 covers 14 residues. Germline lookup yields CDR1 SGHTA and CDR2 FQGNSA. Trimming stripped 3 bases from V and 4 bases from J, with 9 bases between.

This clonotype was detected a few times. This chain links TRBV7-6 with TRBJ2-2; D is unresolved. V gave up 1 base and J gave up 6 bases, with 12 bases separating them. This CDR3 has 15 amino acids. Germline lookup yields CDR1 SGHVS and CDR2 FNYEAQ. The CDR3 coding sequence is TGTGCCAGCAGCTTAGACACTTACGAGGCCGGGGAGCTGTTTTTT. It specifies CASSLDTYEAGELFF. Full variable domain (rest looked up from reference TRBV7-6 and TRBJ2-2): GAGVSQSPRYKVTKRGQDVALRCDPISGHVSLYWYRQALGQGPEFLTYFNYEAQQDKSGLPNDRFSAERPEGSISTLTIQRTEQRDSAMYRCASSLDTYEAGELFFGEGSRLTVL.

CDR3 in DNA: TGTGCCAGCAGTTTATTGGAAAGGCAAGAGACCCAGTACTTC. Residues: CASSLLERQETQYF. The chain combines TRBV12-3 or TRBV12-4 with TRBJ2-5, with D uncertain. This CDR3 comprises 14 residues. Trimming removed 2 bases from V and 2 bases from J, with 9 bases in between.

This clonotype was detected only once. V gene TRBV6-1 combines with J gene TRBJ1-2; D may be TRBD1 (6 bases). The CDR3 is made up of 14 amino acids. The V end was cut by 10 bases, the J end by 4 bases, with 19 bases between. Germline CDR1 is MNHNS and CDR2 is SASEGT. The CDR3 protein is CATPSGEQGYGYTF. The CDR3 nucleotides are TGTGCCACCCCCAGTGGGGAACAGGGCTATGGCTACACCTTC.

The V and J genes are TRBV5-1 and TRBJ2-7; tentatively, D is TRBD1 (9 bases). This CDR3 spans 17 amino acids. Germline assignment: CDR1 SGHRS and CDR2 YFSETQ. V shed 4 bases and J shed 0 bases, with 20 bases lying between them. CDR3 region: CASSPQRGTGSSYEQYF. The CDR3 coding sequence is TGCGCCAGCAGCCCACAGCGGGGGACAGGGAGCTCCTACGAGCAGTACTTC.

This clonotype appeared a few times. The chain uses TRBV6-5 and TRBJ2-3; 7 positions agree with TRBD1. V lost 8 bases to trimming and J lost 2 bases; unmatched junction nucleotides: 19. The V gene's germline CDR1 is MNHEY and CDR2 SVGAGI. This CDR3 is built from 18 residues. CDR3 amino acids: CASGSPEDRVVHTDTQYF. In DNA, the CDR3 is TGTGCCAGCGGGTCCCCTGAAGACAGGGTGGTCCACACAGATACGCAGTATTTT.

V is TRBV7-9 and J is TRBJ1-1; a weak D match, TRBD1 (6 bases). Germline CDR1 is SEHNR and CDR2 is FQNEAQ (reference sequence). V was trimmed by 7 bases and J by 3 bases, leaving 12 bases between them. This CDR3 spans 13 amino acids. The CDR3: CASKTGGDTEAFF. CDR3 DNA: TGTGCCAGCAAGACAGGAGGGGACACTGAAGCTTTCTTT.

This chain connects TRBV2 to TRBJ2-2, with D hard to call. Germline V gives CDR1 SNHLY, CDR2 FYNNEI. Trimming left V 3 bases short and J 4 bases short, with 12 bases between. The CDR3 consists of 15 residues. The CDR3 DNA reads as TGTGCCAGCAGTGACGAGGCCCCGGGCACCGGGGAGCTGTTTTTT. Its translation is CASSDEAPGTGELFF.

The gene calls are TRBV19 and TRBJ1-1, with D perhaps matching TRBD1 (5 bases). Germline V gene sequence: CDR1 LNHDA, CDR2 SQIVND (reference sequence). This CDR3 has 16 amino acids. Trimming took off 6 bases at V and 1 base at J, with 18 bases between the two ends. The DNA for the CDR3 is TGTGCCAGTAGACCAGTCAGCCTCGGGGGGAACACTGAAGCTTTCTTT. As protein: CASRPVSLGGNTEAFF.

This clonotype came up many times. The chain employs TRBV7-2 and TRBJ1-2, with D maybe TRBD1 (6 bases). V was pared by 5 bases and J by 5 bases, with 12 bases between. The CDR3 spans 13 residues. The germline V gene has CDR1 SGHTA and CDR2 FQGNSA. DNA of the CDR3: TGTGCCAGCAGCGATACAGGGCCATATGGCTACACCTTC. Protein product: CASSDTGPYGYTF.

This rearrangement joins TRBV6-2 or TRBV6-3 to TRBJ2-7, with 10 bases aligning to TRBD1. CDR1 is MNHEY, CDR2 SVGEGT, per germline. V shed 7 bases and J 6 bases; nucleotides not matched to a gene: 6. This CDR3 comprises 13 residues. The CDR3 DNA is TGTGCCAGCACCAACCGGACAGGGGGCGAGCAGTACGTC. This encodes CASTNRTGGEQYV.

This chain uses TRBV6-1 with TRBJ1-2; unclear D gene. Trimming left V 4 bases short and J 3 bases short, with 6 bases between. The length of the CDR3 is 12 residues. The germline V gene has CDR1 MNHNS and CDR2 SASEGT. The CDR3 loop is CASSGSDYGYTF. The CDR3 DNA sequence: TGTGCCAGCAGTGGCAGCGACTATGGCTACACCTTC.

In this sample, this clonotype turned up a few times. The chain joins TRBV6-6 to TRBJ1-1; 9 bases agree with TRBD1. Germline V gene sequence: CDR1 MNHNY, CDR2 SVGAGI (reference sequence). Trimming at V came to 0 bases and at J to 0 bases, leaving 5 bases not matched to a gene. The CDR3 sequence is 17 residues long. Here the CDR3 DNA reads TGTGCCAGCAGTTACTCCCGACAGGGGGGAATGAACACTGAAGCTTTCTTT. Residues: CASSYSRQGGMNTEAFF.

This clonotype turned up a few times. The chain uses TRBV14 and TRBJ2-7; 8 nucleotides match TRBD1. Unmatched junction bases numbered 7, after V lost 3 bases and J lost 6 bases. Germline CDR1 reads SGHDN; CDR2 reads FVKESK. The CDR3 has 14 amino acids. CDR3 sequence (DNA): TGTGCCAGCAGCCACGCCACAGGGACAGGCGAGCAGTACTTC. The encoded protein is CASSHATGTGEQYF.

This clonotype has only a few counts. J is TRBJ2-7 and V is TRBV7-9, with 8 bases fitting TRBD1. From germline, CDR1 is SEHNR and CDR2 FQNEAQ (reference sequence). The CDR3 runs 15 residues. V gave up 4 bases and J gave up 2 bases; unmatched junction bases: 7. CDR3 amino acids: CASSSPRDRPYEQYF. In DNA, the CDR3 is TGTGCCAGCAGCTCCCCACGGGACAGGCCCTACGAGCAGTACTTC. The whole variable domain, remainder taken from reference TRBV7-9 and TRBJ2-7, is DTGVSQNPRHKITKRGQNVTFRCDPISEHNRLYWYRQTLGQGPEFLTYFQNEAQLEKSRLLSDRFSAERPKGSFSTLEIQRTEQGDSAMYLCASSSPRDRPYEQYFGPGTRLTVT.